Given below is one T cell receptor (beta chain) in context. No antigen is known for it. The germline gives CDR1 SGHVS, CDR2 FNYEAQ. The CDR3 is made up of 13 amino acids. The data are from a study of CXCR3-negative and CXCR3-positive naive CD8 T cells. UMI-labeled 5' RACE TRB cDNA libraries were prepared from the cells. Reanalyzing the 5' RACE reads, TCRdb keeps one entry per CDR3 protein, without DNA. In total, the table holds about 150,000 distinct CDR3 sequences. Findings and caveats of the study: The study found comparably high diversity in both naive subsets and much lower diversity in memory CD8+ cells. Hydrophobicity of TRB CDR3s was greater in CXCR3-positive naive cells than in CXCR3-negative naive cells. Post-cryopreservation CXCR3 expression was partly diminished, and the bulk of assays employed fresh PBMCs.

The receptor was derived from a human donor in good health. Some clones in this sample may be carry-over from other donors' samples. Sequenced: naive CXCR3+ CD8+ T cells from blood. Noted subset: CD45RO-CCR7+CD27+CD95- naive CD8+ T cells expressing CXCR3 (TNR3+). This chain uses TRBV7-6 with TRBJ2-7; TCRdb indicates TRBD1, and absent DNA this call remains unverified. CDR3 in amino acids: CASTPTGSLEQYF. Using reference TRBV7-6 and TRBJ2-7 for the parts outside the CDR3, the full variable domain is GAGVSQSPRYKVTKRGQDVALRCDPISGHVSLYWYRQALGQGPEFLTYFNYEAQQDKSGLPNDRFSAERPEGSISTLTIQRTEQRDSAMYRCASTPTGSLEQYFGPGTRLTVT.